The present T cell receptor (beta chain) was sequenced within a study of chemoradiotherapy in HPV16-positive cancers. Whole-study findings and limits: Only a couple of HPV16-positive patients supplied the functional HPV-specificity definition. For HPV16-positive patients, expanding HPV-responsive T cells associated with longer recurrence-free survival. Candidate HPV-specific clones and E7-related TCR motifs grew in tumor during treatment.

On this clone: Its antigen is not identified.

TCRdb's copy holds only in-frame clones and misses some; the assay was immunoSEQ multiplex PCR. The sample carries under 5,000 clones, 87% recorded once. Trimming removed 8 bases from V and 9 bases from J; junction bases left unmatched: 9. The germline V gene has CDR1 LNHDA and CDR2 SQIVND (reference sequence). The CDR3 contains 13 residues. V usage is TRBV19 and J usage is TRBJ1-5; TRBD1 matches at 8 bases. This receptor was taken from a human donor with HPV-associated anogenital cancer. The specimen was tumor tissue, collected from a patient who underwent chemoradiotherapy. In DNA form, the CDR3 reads TGTGCCAGTCAGGGGGCGGGTTTAGGGCCCCAGCATTTT. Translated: CASQGAGLGPQHF.